Sequencing of this T cell receptor (beta chain) was carried out in a study of T cell changes during pregnancy in multiple sclerosis. Clones were read by immunoSEQ multiplex PCR, and TCRdb kept only the in-frame ones, dropping some. In the table there are 30,000 to 50,000 clones, roughly nine tenths of which are singletons. V lost 0 bases and J 0 bases, leaving 27 bases between the germline ends. The germline V gene encodes CDR1 SGDLS and CDR2 YYNGEE. The CDR3 sequence is 21 residues long. The genes are TRBV9 and TRBJ1-1, with D tentatively TRBD1 (6 bases). The specimen was CD4+ T cells from peripheral blood mononuclear cells, collected in the third trimester of pregnancy. The sequence was collected from a female donor in good health, enrolled as a control in a pregnancy study. The CDR3: CASSVAPILQGFHSMNTEAFF. The CDR3 DNA reads as TGTGCCAGCAGCGTAGCCCCTATCTTACAGGGTTTTCACTCCATGAACACTGAAGCTTTCTTT. Complete variable domain (other parts from reference TRBV9 and TRBJ1-1): DSGVTQTPKHLITATGQRVTLRCSPRSGDLSVYWYQQSLDQGLQFLIQYYNGEERAKGNILERFSAQQFPDLHSELNLSSLELGDSALYFCASSVAPILQGFHSMNTEAFFGQGTRLTVV.